The 21 T cell receptor beta chains presented below share a single source sample, sequenced in a study of cytomegalovirus exposure and HLA in healthy donors. PCR primers comprised 60 Vbeta and 13 Jbeta primers. This table comes from immunoSEQ multiplex PCR, and its TCRdb copy is limited to in-frame clones, with some not included. The top ten hold about 8.1% of the sample, which has some 150,000 clones, roughly 80% seen once. The specimen sequenced was PBMCs. The receptor source for this set is a woman between 45 and 60 years old in good health and CMV-seropositive.

The chain employs TRBV6-6 and TRBJ1-5; 9 nucleotides agree with TRBD1. CDR1 and CDR2 (germline): MNHNY, SVGAGI (reference sequence). CDR3 size: 14 residues. The junction had 5 bases not matched to a gene; V was cut back by 7 bases and J by 4 bases. CDR3 bases: TGTGCCAGCACTATGGACAGGGGAAATCAGCCCCAGCATTTT. The encoded protein is CASTMDRGNQPQHF.

The rearrangement uses TRBV19 and TRBJ1-1; possibly TRBD1 for D (5 bases). This CDR3 has 14 amino acids. Germline values: CDR1 LNHDA, CDR2 SQIVND (reference sequence). Trimming stripped 2 bases from V and 4 bases from J, with 11 bases between. The chain's CDR3 is CASSIRDGGTEAFF. CDR3 nucleotides: TGTGCCAGTAGTATAAGGGACGGGGGCACTGAAGCTTTCTTT. The variable domain in full, with the rest retrieved from reference TRBV19 and TRBJ1-1, is DGGITQSPKYLFRKEGQNVTLSCEQNLNHDAMYWYRQDPGQGLRLIYYSQIVNDFQKGDIAEGYSVSREKKESFPLTVTSAQKNPTAFYLCASSIRDGGTEAFFGQGTRLTVV.

CDR3 DNA: TGTGCCAGCAGTTTATCTTTCGTAAACTATGGCTACACCTTC. Amino acid sequence: CASSLSFVNYGYTF. This sequence joins TRBV27 and TRBJ1-2; D call uncertain. Trimming cost V 0 bases and J 2 bases, with 7 bases left between them. CDR3 length: 14 amino acids. CDR1 MNHEY and CDR2 SMNVEV come from the germline V gene (reference sequence).

The V call is TRBV7-2, the J call TRBJ1-1; 9 bases fit TRBD1. The V segment lost 7 bases and the J segment 5 bases; nucleotides outside the gene matches: 17. The germline gives CDR1 SGHTA, CDR2 FQGNSA. The CDR3 covers 17 residues. For the CDR3, the DNA is TGTGCCAGCACTTACGGCCCTCCCGGGACAGGGTTGACTGAAGCTTTCTTT. This sequence encodes CASTYGPPGTGLTEAFF.

The chain has TRBV7-9 and TRBJ1-5; D uncertain. Trimming shortened V by 4 bases and J by 6 bases, and 10 bases separated the two germline ends. This CDR3 is built from 13 residues. The germline V gene has CDR1 SEHNR and CDR2 FQNEAQ (reference sequence). CDR3 sequence (DNA): TGTGCCAGCAGCTCCGACGAGGGTCAGCCCCAGCATTTT. Protein sequence: CASSSDEGQPQHF.

V and J are TRBV2 and TRBJ2-6; a weak D match, TRBD1 (5 bases). The CDR3 totals 14 residues. The germline V gene encodes CDR1 SNHLY and CDR2 FYNNEI. Trimming cost V 6 bases and J 2 bases, with 8 bases left between them. The CDR3 nucleotides are TGTGCCAGCAGGATGACAGCTGGGGCCAACGTCCTGACTTTC. Encoded protein: CASRMTAGANVLTF.

The chain carries TRBV18 and TRBJ2-7; possibly TRBD1 for D (5 bases). Germline lookup yields CDR1 KGHSH and CDR2 LQKENI. The ends were cut back, 4 bases at V and 3 bases at J, with 10 bases in the middle. The CDR3 is made up of 13 amino acids. CDR3 in amino acids: CASSLGAYYEQYF. DNA for the CDR3: TGTGCCAGCTCACTAGGGGCCTACTACGAGCAGTACTTC.

The genes are TRBV6-5 and TRBJ2-1; TRBD2 might be the D (6 bases). The V gene's germline CDR1 is MNHEY and CDR2 SVGAGI. This CDR3 region has 15 residues. V lost 2 bases, J lost 3 bases, and 11 bases lay in between. CDR3 in amino acids: CASSYGTGFYNEQFF. In nucleotides, the CDR3 is TGTGCCAGCAGTTACGGGACTGGATTCTACAATGAGCAGTTCTTC.

The chain employs TRBV12-5 and TRBJ2-2; tentative D call: TRBD1 (6 bases). The ends were cut back, 5 bases at V and 5 bases at J, with 9 bases in the middle. Germline V gives CDR1 LGHNT, CDR2 FRNRAP. This CDR3 comprises 13 residues. CDR3 DNA: TGTGCTAGTGGTCAGGGGTCGACCGGGGAGCTGTTTTTT. The encoded protein is CASGQGSTGELFF.

The V call is TRBV7-6, the J call TRBJ2-1; 8 positions agree with TRBD1. The junction had 6 bases not matched to a gene; V was cut back by 1 base and J by 10 bases. CDR3 length: 14 amino acids. Looked up from germline, CDR1 is SGHVS and CDR2 is FNYEAQ. This CDR3 is CASSLVPGGQEQFF. CDR3 DNA sequence: TGTGCCAGCAGCTTAGTTCCAGGGGGCCAGGAGCAGTTCTTC.

The chain uses TRBV15 and TRBJ1-1; no clear D. Germline V gene sequence: CDR1 LNHNV, CDR2 YYDKDF (reference sequence). This CDR3 has 13 amino acids. Trimming shortened V by 1 base and J by 1 base, and 4 bases separated the two germline ends. The CDR3 DNA reads as TGTGCCACCAGCAGAGTTAAGAACACTGAAGCTTTCTTT. Encoded protein: CATSRVKNTEAFF.

The rearrangement joins TRBV5-4 to TRBJ1-2; 12 bases map to TRBD1. Unmatched junction bases numbered 14, after V lost 4 bases and J lost 7 bases. Germline CDR1 and CDR2: SGHNT and YYREEE (reference sequence). The CDR3 runs to 17 residues. The CDR3 bases are TGTGCCAGCAGCCCATCTTCGGGGGACAGGGGGCGAGGTGGCTACACCTTC. Residues: CASSPSSGDRGRGGYTF.

The chain is built from TRBV6-1 and TRBJ2-1; weak D call: TRBD1 (5 bases). The CDR3 has 11 amino acids. Germline CDR1 reads MNHNS; CDR2 reads SASEGT. Trimming stripped 6 bases from V and 9 bases from J, with 9 bases between. The CDR3 spells CASRGQGEQFF. The CDR3 DNA is TGTGCCAGCAGGGGGCAAGGTGAGCAGTTCTTC.

With respect to this clone: The sample carries other DNA sequences with the same CDR3. This rearrangement joins TRBV6-5 to TRBJ1-2; D is uncertain. CDR3 length equals 11 residues. Trimming cost V 2 bases and J 8 bases, with 6 bases left between them. Germline CDR1 reads MNHEY; CDR2 reads SVGAGI. The CDR3 spells CASSYRGGYTF. The CDR3 bases are TGTGCCAGCAGTTACCGAGGGGGCTACACCTTC.

The CDR3 here is CASSYSIRGGDEKLFF. The CDR3 region has the DNA TGTGCCAGCAGTTACTCGATTAGGGGGGGCGATGAAAAACTGTTTTTT. The gene calls are TRBV6-5 and TRBJ1-4, with D possibly matching TRBD1 (6 bases). V gave up 0 bases and J gave up 6 bases, with 14 bases separating them. The germline V gene encodes CDR1 MNHEY and CDR2 SVGAGI. The CDR3 is 16 amino acids.

This clone was observed a single time. This sequence joins TRBV7-2 and TRBJ2-5; D unresolved. Looked up from germline, CDR1 is SGHTA and CDR2 is FQGNSA. Trimming stripped 5 bases from V and 9 bases from J, with 16 bases between. The CDR3 is 13 amino acids. CDR3 sequence: CASSAGWLAAQYF. The CDR3 coding sequence is TGTGCCAGCAGCGCTGGGTGGTTGGCGGCCCAGTACTTC.

This chain joins TRBV19 and TRBJ2-3, with TRBD2 matching over 7 bases. V dropped 3 bases and J dropped 8; count of bases not matched to a gene: 14. This CDR3 spans 16 amino acids. The germline CDR1 and CDR2 sequences are LNHDA and SQIVND (reference sequence). CDR3 sequence: CASSIRGSLGGSTQYF. The CDR3 DNA is TGTGCCAGTAGTATTCGAGGCAGTCTCGGGGGGAGTACGCAGTATTTT.

The CDR3 here is CASTPDMAKNIQYF. The CDR3 DNA reads TGTGCCAGCACGCCGGACATGGCCAAAAACATTCAGTACTTC. This rearrangement joins TRBV2 to TRBJ2-4; D perhaps matches TRBD1 (5 bases). The V gene lost 7 bases and the J gene lost 1 base, with 11 bases spanning the gap. The CDR3 runs to 14 residues. Germline CDR1 is SNHLY and CDR2 is FYNNEI.

The chain combines TRBV10-3 with TRBJ1-5; 10 nucleotides match TRBD1. Germline V gene data show CDR1 as ENHRY and CDR2 as SYGVKD. The V and J ends lost 4 bases and 4 bases, in that order; junction bases with no gene match: 4. CDR3 length: 15 residues. CDR3 amino acids: CAISGTGGKNQPQHF. CDR3 sequence (DNA): TGTGCCATCAGTGGGACAGGGGGAAAGAATCAGCCCCAGCATTTT.

The chain uses TRBV5-1 and TRBJ1-2; TRBD1 agrees at 7 bases. The CDR3 runs 13 residues. The junction had 2 bases not matched to a gene; V was cut back by 5 bases and J by 1 base. Per germline, CDR1 SGHRS and CDR2 YFSETQ. CDR3 in amino acids: CASRTGVNYGYTF. CDR3 nucleotide sequence: TGCGCCAGCAGAACAGGGGTTAACTATGGCTACACCTTC.

The chain carries TRBV10-1 and TRBJ2-7; 9 nucleotides line up with TRBD2. The germline V gene has CDR1 WNHNN and CDR2 SYGVQD (reference sequence). Trimming removed 3 bases from V and 2 bases from J; junction bases left unmatched: 2. CDR3 size: 14 residues. The CDR3 bases are TGCGCCAGCAGTGACAGCGGGAGGACCTACGAGCAGTACTTC. Its translation: CASSDSGRTYEQYF.